The clone carrying this TCR beta chain was picked up a small number of times. This specimen comes from a study of cytomegalovirus exposure and HLA in healthy donors. V dropped 2 bases and J dropped 4; count of bases not matched to a gene: 10. This CDR3 contains 16 residues. In germline, CDR1 is SGHRS, CDR2 YFSETQ. 13 Jbeta primers and 60 Vbeta primers were used for the PCR. Produced via immunoSEQ multiplex PCR; TCRdb's table is partial and in-frame only. This table holds about 160,000 clones, roughly 79% found once. The chain employs TRBV5-1 and TRBJ2-3, with 7 bases lining up with TRBD2. Sequenced material: PBMCs. The source of this sequence is a man aged 40-50 years in good health and CMV-seronegative. The CDR3 protein is CASSFGGGSGSDTQYF. CDR3 nucleotides: TGCGCCAGCAGCTTCGGGGGAGGGTCGGGCTCAGATACGCAGTATTTT.